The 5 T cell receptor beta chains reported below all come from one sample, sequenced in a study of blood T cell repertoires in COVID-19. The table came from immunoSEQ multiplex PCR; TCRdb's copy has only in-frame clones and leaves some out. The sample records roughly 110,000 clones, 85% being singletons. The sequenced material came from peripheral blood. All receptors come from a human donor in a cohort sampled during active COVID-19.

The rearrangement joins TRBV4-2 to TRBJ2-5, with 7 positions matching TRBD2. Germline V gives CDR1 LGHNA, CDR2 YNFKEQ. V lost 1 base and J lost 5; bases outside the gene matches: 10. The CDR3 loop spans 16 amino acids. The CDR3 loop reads CASSQGRGSGAETQYF. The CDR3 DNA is TGTGCCAGCAGCCAAGGTCGAGGAAGCGGGGCGGAGACCCAGTACTTC.

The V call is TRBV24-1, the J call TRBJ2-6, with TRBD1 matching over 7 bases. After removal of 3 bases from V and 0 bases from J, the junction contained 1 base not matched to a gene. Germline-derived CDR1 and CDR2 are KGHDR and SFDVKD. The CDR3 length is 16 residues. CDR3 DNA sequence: TGTGCCACCAGTGATCGACAGGGCTCTGGGGCCAACGTCCTGACTTTC. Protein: CATSDRQGSGANVLTF.

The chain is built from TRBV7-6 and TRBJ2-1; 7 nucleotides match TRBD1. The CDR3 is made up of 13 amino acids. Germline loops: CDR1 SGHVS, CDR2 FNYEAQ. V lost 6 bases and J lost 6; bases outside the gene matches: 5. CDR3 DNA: TGTGCCAGCAGGGGGGCAGGGGGCAATGAGCAGTTCTTC. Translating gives CASRGAGGNEQFF.

The CDR3 DNA is TGTGCCAGCAGTGAATATCTCGATTCACCCCTCCACTTT. This gives the protein CASSEYLDSPLHF. The rearrangement joins TRBV25-1 to TRBJ1-6, with D unclear. The CDR3 sequence is 13 residues long. Trimming left V 0 bases short and J 8 bases short, with 5 bases between. Germline-derived CDR1 and CDR2 are MGHDK and SYGVNS.

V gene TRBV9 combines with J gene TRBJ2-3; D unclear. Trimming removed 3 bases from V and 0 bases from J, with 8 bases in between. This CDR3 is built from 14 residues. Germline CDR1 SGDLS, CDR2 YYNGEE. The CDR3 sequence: CASSAGSSTDTQYF. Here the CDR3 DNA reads TGTGCCAGCAGCGCGGGTTCGAGCACAGATACGCAGTATTTT.